The source of this TCR beta chain is a study of blood T cell repertoires in COVID-19. As for the study in general: Acute and convalescent COVID-19 specimens originated in the United States, Italy and Spain. In each case, the material was cDNA or gDNA derived from T cells, B-cell-depleted T cells, or PBMCs.

Original processing notes: Estimation of nucleated cell counts relied on the amplification of reference gene primers. The method was immunoSEQ multiplex PCR; TCRdb's version includes in-frame clones alone and lacks a portion of them. That table supplies the V and J calls and clone size; D and trimming were determined from the DNA. The sample gives a few hundred thousand clones, around 84% of which show up once; over 10% is in the top ten. The germline CDR1 and CDR2 sequences are SGHRS and YFSETQ. Deletions cut 4 bases from V and 8 bases from J, with 7 bases between. The CDR3 length is 11 residues. The receptor comes from a human donor in a cohort sampled during active COVID-19. The sequencing input was peripheral blood. The gene calls are TRBV5-1 and TRBJ2-1; D uncertain. Written as DNA, the CDR3 is TGCGCCAGCAGCGAACGGGATGAGCAGTTCTTC. Protein product: CASSERDEQFF.